These 15 T cell receptor beta chains share one sample of origin, sequenced in a study of blood T cell repertoires in COVID-19. The table came from immunoSEQ multiplex PCR; TCRdb's copy has only in-frame clones and leaves some out. Here the sample spans fewer than 150,000 clones, 75% to 90% being singletons. The sample comprised peripheral blood. These receptors all stem from a human donor in a cohort sampled during active COVID-19.

The V and J genes are TRBV7-9 and TRBJ1-1, with D maybe TRBD1 (6 bases). Trimming removed 8 bases at V and 5 bases at J, with 12 bases between. The CDR3 has 12 amino acids. Germline-derived CDR1 and CDR2 are SEHNR and FQNEAQ (reference sequence). Written as DNA, the CDR3 is TGTGCCAGCGGGTGGGGGCTTACTGAAGCTTTCTTT. This encodes CASGWGLTEAFF.

The V gene is TRBV28, the J gene TRBJ2-7; D may be TRBD2 (5 bases). Trimming pared 2 bases from V and 3 bases from J, leaving 11 bases between. The CDR3 contains 14 residues. In germline, CDR1 is MDHEN, CDR2 SYDVKM. The CDR3 loop reads CASSLTGRSYEQYV. CDR3 in DNA: TGTGCCAGCAGTTTAACGGGAAGAAGCTACGAGCAGTACGTC.

The count of this clone is one. The chain is built from TRBV11-3 and TRBJ2-1; 9 bases are a match to TRBD2. The CDR3 extends over 17 amino acids. Germline CDR1 SGHNT, CDR2 YENEEA. Unmatched junction bases numbered 14, after V lost 1 base and J lost 10 bases. The CDR3 is CASSLVVGPSGVHEQFF. For the CDR3, the DNA is TGTGCCAGCAGCTTAGTGGTCGGGCCTAGCGGGGTCCACGAGCAGTTCTTC.

This sequence joins TRBV5-1 and TRBJ1-1; D gene unclear. V lost 4 bases and J 1 base, leaving 8 bases between the germline ends. CDR3 length: 13 residues. CDR1 SGHRS and CDR2 YFSETQ come from the germline V gene. CDR3 sequence: CASSPRENTEAFF. The CDR3 nucleotides read TGCGCCAGCAGCCCGCGGGAGAACACTGAAGCTTTCTTT.

V and J are TRBV4-3 and TRBJ2-1; D is possibly TRBD2 (6 bases). CDR3 length equals 14 residues. V gave up 0 bases and J gave up 6 bases, with 9 bases separating them. Germline V lookup: CDR1 LGHNA, CDR2 YSLEER. The CDR3 nucleotides read TGCGCCAGCAGCCAAGATCGGGGGACCAATGAGCAGTTCTTC. Amino acid sequence: CASSQDRGTNEQFF.

The J gene is TRBJ2-6, the V gene TRBV7-9; unclear D gene. The V end lost 3 bases, the J end lost 0 bases, and 15 bases lay between the germline ends. CDR1 and CDR2 from the germline V gene are SEHNR and FQNEAQ (reference sequence). This CDR3 is built from 18 residues. The DNA for the CDR3 is TGTGCCAGCAGCTTCATAGCTATTTCCCTCTCTGGGGCCAACGTCCTGACTTTC. Its translation is CASSFIAISLSGANVLTF.

The V call is TRBV10-3, the J call TRBJ1-6; the D is unclear. The germline V gene encodes CDR1 ENHRY and CDR2 SYGVKD. Trimming pared 6 bases from V and 13 bases from J, leaving 22 bases between. The CDR3 runs to 15 residues. This chain's CDR3 is CAIRPTDGLVGPLHF. CDR3 DNA sequence: TGTGCCATCAGGCCCACCGACGGACTGGTCGGGCCCCTCCACTTT.

The chain links TRBV28 to TRBJ1-4, with D hard to call. The germline V gene has CDR1 MDHEN and CDR2 SYDVKM. The CDR3 spans 12 residues. V was clipped by 1 base and J by 8 bases, with 5 bases between them. Here the CDR3 reads CASSLLSEKLFF. In DNA, the CDR3 is TGTGCCAGCAGTTTATTGTCGGAAAAACTGTTTTTT. Complete variable domain (other parts from reference TRBV28 and TRBJ1-4): DVKVTQSSRYLVKRTGEKVFLECVQDMDHENMFWYRQDPGLGLRLIYFSYDVKMKEKGDIPEGYSVSREKKERFSLILESASTNQTSMYLCASSLLSEKLFFGSGTQLSVL.

V is TRBV11-2 and J is TRBJ2-7, with 13 bases identical to TRBD2. The CDR3 runs to 19 residues. Germline assignment: CDR1 SGHAT and CDR2 FQNNGV. V shed 5 bases and J 7 bases; nucleotides not matched to a gene: 20. The CDR3 here is CASSLLLAGGLSDRTEQYF. Written as DNA, the CDR3 is TGTGCCAGCAGCCTACTACTAGCGGGGGGGCTCAGCGACCGGACGGAGCAGTACTTC.

The chain is built from TRBV13 and TRBJ2-3, with 9 nucleotides matching TRBD2. V was clipped by 5 bases and J by 2 bases; unmatched bases: 14. CDR3 length equals 18 residues. Germline V lookup: CDR1 PRHDT, CDR2 FYEKMQ (reference sequence). CDR3 protein: CASSPRLAAPINTDTQYF. In DNA form, the CDR3 reads TGTGCCAGCAGCCCCAGACTAGCGGCCCCAATTAACACAGATACGCAGTATTTT.

The rearrangement joins TRBV18 to TRBJ2-2, with TRBD2 as a possible D gene (5 bases). Deletions cut 1 base from V and 1 base from J, with 13 bases between. CDR1 is KGHSH, CDR2 LQKENI, per germline. CDR3 length: 17 residues. The CDR3, as DNA: TGTGCCAGCTCACCACTCCCCGGCGGGCTGAACACCGGGGAGCTGTTTTTT. Amino acids: CASSPLPGGLNTGELFF.

The gene calls are TRBV7-7 and TRBJ2-3; 14 bases map to TRBD2. The CDR3 extends over 18 amino acids. The V gene end was trimmed by 5 bases and the J gene end by 0 bases; junction bases not matched to a gene: 7. Germline V gene sequence: CDR1 SSHAT, CDR2 FNYEAQ (reference sequence). The CDR3 sequence is CASSLGLAGGGSTDTQYF. In nucleotides, the CDR3 is TGTGCCAGCAGCCTAGGACTAGCGGGAGGAGGGAGCACAGATACGCAGTATTTT.

This rearrangement joins TRBV6-1 to TRBJ1-2; D is ambiguous. The CDR3 is 13 amino acids. Trimming cost V 2 bases and J 8 bases, with 12 bases left between them. Germline V gene sequence: CDR1 MNHNS, CDR2 SASEGT. The CDR3 sequence is CASSEISGGGYTF. The CDR3 DNA reads as TGTGCCAGCAGTGAAATTTCGGGAGGCGGCTACACCTTC.

The rearrangement links TRBV5-1 to TRBJ2-3, with D tentatively TRBD2 (6 bases). The CDR3 is 14 amino acids. Germline V gives CDR1 SGHRS, CDR2 YFSETQ. Trimming removed 0 bases at V and 3 bases at J, with 8 bases between. The CDR3 loop reads CASSLGLATDTQYF. The CDR3 nucleotides are TGCGCCAGCAGCTTGGGGCTAGCGACAGATACGCAGTATTTT.

The chain joins TRBV7-2 to TRBJ1-5; tentatively, D is TRBD1 (5 bases). Trimming stripped 1 base from V and 7 bases from J, with 11 bases between. Looked up from germline, CDR1 is SGHTA and CDR2 is FQGNSA. This CDR3 comprises 14 residues. CDR3 in DNA: TGTGCCAGCAGCTTAGGTCCAGGGTCGCAGCCCCAGCATTTT. It is translated as CASSLGPGSQPQHF.